Below, one T cell receptor beta chain is given with its context. Its antigen is as yet unknown. The entry originates in a study of siplizumab effects on memory and regulatory T cells. Some 9.4 x 10^4 TCR templates per sample were sequenced. Using immunoSEQ multiplex PCR, the repertoire was profiled, and TCRdb retains in-frame clones only, with some absent. Of about 62,000 clones in the sample, around three quarters were seen once. Whole-study findings and limits: Naive T cells seemed more diverse than memory cells and seemed major alloresponse contributors. The drug siplizumab significantly decreased the alloreactive sequences that could be traced to unstimulated CD4+ memory cells.

This CDR3 is 17 amino acids long. Trimming took 3 bases from V and 1 from J; bases not matched to a gene: 3. Germline V gene sequence: CDR1 LNHDA, CDR2 SQIVND (reference sequence). The gene calls are TRBV19 and TRBJ2-6; 10 bases are a match to TRBD1. The source is a human donor in good health. The source material was memory CD4+ T cells sorted from blood. CDR3 residues: CASSIGDRGSGANVLTF. The DNA of the CDR3 is TGTGCCAGTAGTATCGGGGACAGGGGATCTGGGGCCAACGTCCTGACTTTC.